This T cell receptor beta chain came from a study of shared clonotypes between healthy human individuals (dated by TCRdb to 2018 to 2020). About the study as a whole: A few men and a couple of women, aged 18 to 49 years, made up the cohort. For each donor, CD4 naive and CD4 memory were each given three plates, CD8 naive was given two plates, and CD8 memory was given one plate. Blood TCR repertoires of about 5 healthy adults were deeply sequenced to estimate repertoire size and the extent of clonotype sharing between individuals. To increase sequencing depth and limit assay-specific biases, different laboratories used diverse techniques to prepare libraries and sequence TCR repertoires. Between about 0.94 and 10 billion PBMCs per donor were obtained by leukapheresis.

On this clone itself: The antigen it recognizes is unknown. One base away there is no much larger clone; base qualities are not given.

The donors were healthy, HIV-negative adults with no recently reported acute infections or vaccinations. Every donor was a Caucasian adult living in Nashville, Tennessee, USA. CD4+ T cells were enriched through magnetic negative selection, after which naive cells were positively selected on CD45RA and the remaining negative fraction served as the memory subset. Blood was collected by leukapheresis, and PBMCs were isolated by Ficoll-Histopaque density gradient centrifugation and then cryopreserved in liquid nitrogen vapor phase. Analytical flow cytometry was used to check the purity and quantity of every magnetically sorted T cell population. Genomic DNA was isolated from every sorted fraction and measured by UV absorbance on a Nanodrop 2000c. TCR CDR3 regions were amplified from genomic DNA by multiplex PCR using the deep immunoSEQ assay. Extracted genomic DNA from each cell subset was spread evenly across all wells of several immunoSEQ 96-well plates, with each plate serving as a replicate. For sorted subsets, approximately 200 ng of genomic DNA, equivalent to 30,000 or so T cell genomes, went into each replicate PCR. The purified libraries were quantified using a Qubit 3.0 fluorometer, sized with a Bioanalyzer 2100, and then quantified again using the KAPA Library Quantification kit. A separate single-read 150-cycle Illumina NextSeq 550 flow cell was used to sequence each immunoSEQ 96-well plate. On the study's bioinformatics: Because the immunoSEQ output held only junctional sequences and lacked quality scores, the filtering could not match the filtering applied to full-length reads. To assign V/J genes and CDR3, sequences were annotated against IMGT germline references using PyIR, a Python wrapper for IgBLAST v1.9. Reads were removed for weak V/J assignments (E-value above 1e-6), missing CDR3, stop codons, out-of-frame junctions, or ambiguous translated residues. A V3J clonotype was defined by an identical inferred V gene, J gene, and CDR3 amino acid sequence. The percentage overlap between two repertoires was calculated by dividing the number of shared unique clonotypes by the size of the smaller repertoire. Richness of each repertoire was evaluated using RTK rarefaction, the Chao1 estimator, and Recon v2.1 estimates of unobserved clonotypes. For all TCRbeta clonotypes obtained by the gDNA method from a few donors, generation probabilities were computed with OLGA. TCRdb mirrors the immuneACCESS table, restricted to in-frame sequences. Some clones are absent from its copies; in checked studies, under half trace to an unresolved V gene, and the reason for the others is unknown. For V, J and clone size, that table is used; D and trimming come from the DNA. This sample comprises about 1 million clones, 70% to 80% of them detected only once. Around 1.4% of the sample is in the top ten clones.

Points the paper makes about the study in general: The small number of donors limited the genetic and exposure-history diversity represented. Estimated clonotype richness was generally larger for naive than for memory subsets. Based on pairwise subsampling, the degree of clonotype sharing among donors was expected to be affected by sequencing depth. Roughly 5% of naive CD4, more than 3% of naive CD8, 2.3% of memory CD4, and more than 0.35% of memory CD8 clonotypes were shared across several donors. Compared with non-shared clonotypes, clonotypes shared by all four sorted-subset donors had higher generation probabilities. Even with the large sequencing depth, rarefaction of the sorted-subset datasets indicated that sequencing was incomplete. Only blood was sampled, and tissue TCR repertoires likely differ from those in blood.

Trimming takes 1 base off V and 4 bases off J; junction bases not matched to a gene: 2. Inclusive of the bounding cysteine and phenylalanine, the CDR3 is 15 residues long. The entry retains the CDR3 DNA only, 45 bases that are in frame from base 1. Taken from the germline V gene, the CDR1 and CDR2 loops are LGHNA and YNFKEQ. The rearrangement joined TRBV4-2 to TRBJ2-1; 9 bases in the junction line up with TRBD2. The receptor was derived from a man between 18 and 35 years old in good health. Material: memory CD4+ T cells sorted from blood. Interpreted using the paper, the cell subset or site label stands for: CD45RA-negative fraction. This receptor carries the CDR3 CASSQGTSEYNEQFF. Here is the DNA: TGTGCCAGCAGCCAAGGGACTAGCGAATACAATGAGCAGTTCTTC.